Below, 11 T cell receptor beta chains from the same sample are listed, as sequenced in a study of beta chain features in type 1 diabetes (dated by TCRdb to the late 2010s). Preparation of the library involved the immunoSEQ multiplex PCR assay. The entire isolated RNA was reverse transcribed using the High Capacity cDNA Reverse Transcription Kit, and thus expressed TCRB transcripts were sequenced. TCRdb holds this immuneACCESS table with in-frame rearrangements only. Some clones are missing; in checked studies, unresolved V genes explain under half, and the rest has no known cause. This sample is represented by over 150,000 clones; about 12% of them were singletons. The ten largest clones capture 0.62% of the sample. The specimen was central memory CD4+ T cells from blood. The receptor source for this set is a woman aged 18-29 years in good health.

This chain uses TRBV11-3 with TRBJ2-4; 8 bases fit TRBD1. The CDR3 totals 12 residues. Losses at the gene ends were 6 bases for V and 9 bases for J; bases not matched to a gene: 4. CDR1 and CDR2 (germline): SGHNT, YENEEA. In DNA, the CDR3 is TGTGCCAGCAGTCAGGGGGCCGGCATTCAGTACTTC. This translates into CASSQGAGIQYF.

A few counts support this clone. The J gene is TRBJ2-5, the V gene TRBV6-5; 13 nucleotides line up with TRBD2. This CDR3 spans 15 amino acids. CDR1 is MNHEY and CDR2 is SVGAGI in the germline V gene. V trimming: 6 bases; J trimming: 5 bases; junction bases outside the gene matches: 6. The CDR3 DNA reads as TGTGCCAGCAGCCGCGGACTAGCGGGAGTCGAGACCCAGTACTTC. This sequence encodes CASSRGLAGVETQYF.

V usage is TRBV30 and J usage is TRBJ1-2; 8 bases fit TRBD1. The CDR3 consists of 13 residues. V lost 2 bases, J lost 8 bases, and 7 bases stayed unmatched. Germline loops: CDR1 GTSNPN, CDR2 SVGIG (reference sequence). The DNA for the CDR3 is TGTGCCTGGAGTCTGGACAGGGAAAGGGGCTACACCTTC. Translated: CAWSLDRERGYTF.

CDR3 loop: CASSYSRLGEQYF. The CDR3 DNA follows: TGTGCCAGCAGTTACTCGCGACTTGGCGAGCAGTACTTC. The chain couples TRBV6-5 to TRBJ2-7, with D hard to call. CDR1 is MNHEY and CDR2 is SVGAGI in the germline V gene. Trimming removed 0 bases from V and 6 bases from J, with 9 bases in between. This CDR3 has 13 residues.

The rearrangement uses TRBV5-1 and TRBJ2-5, with a weak D call TRBD1 (7 bases). This CDR3 spans 15 amino acids. Germline loops: CDR1 SGHRS, CDR2 YFSETQ. V was trimmed by 4 bases and J by 4 bases, leaving 17 bases between them. CDR3 protein: CASSENTGEAETQYF. In DNA, the CDR3 is TGCGCCAGCAGCGAGAATACAGGGGAGGCAGAGACCCAGTACTTC. The full variable domain, its missing parts supplied by reference TRBV5-1 and TRBJ2-5, is KAGVTQTPRYLIKTRGQQVTLSCSPISGHRSVSWYQQTPGQGLQFLFEYFSETQRNKGNFPGRFSGRQFSNSRSEMNVSTLELGDSALYLCASSENTGEAETQYFGPGTRLLVL.

In its sample, this clone was seen a few times. The chain links TRBV5-1 to TRBJ1-2; D gene uncertain. This CDR3 has 12 residues. Per the germline V gene, CDR1 is SGHRS and CDR2 is YFSETQ. Trimming shortened V by 0 bases and J by 6 bases, and 6 bases separated the two germline ends. The CDR3 reads CASSLARDGYTF. The DNA of the CDR3 is TGCGCCAGCAGCTTGGCCCGGGATGGCTACACCTTC.

The genes are TRBV19 and TRBJ1-1; D call uncertain. This CDR3 spans 16 amino acids. The ends were cut back, 0 bases at V and 1 base at J, with 12 bases in the middle. Looked up from germline, CDR1 is LNHDA and CDR2 is SQIVND (reference sequence). The CDR3 coding sequence is TGTGCCAGTAGTATAGATGGCGGGGAATGGAACACTGAAGCTTTCTTT. This gives the protein CASSIDGGEWNTEAFF.

A few counts support this clone. V gene TRBV19 combines with J gene TRBJ2-5, with TRBD1 as a possible D gene (6 bases). Trimming took 6 bases from V and 10 from J, leaving 18 bases between them. The CDR3 is 13 residues long. Germline V CDR1 and CDR2: LNHDA, SQIVND (reference sequence). CDR3 DNA: TGTGCCAGTAGCGGACAGCGGAAAGGGATCCAGTACTTC. Its protein is CASSGQRKGIQYF.

Only a few counts were recorded for this clone. V and J are TRBV4-3 and TRBJ1-4, with 7 bases aligning to TRBD1. CDR3 length: 16 amino acids. Germline values: CDR1 LGHNA, CDR2 YSLEER. After removal of 4 bases from V and 0 bases from J, the junction contained 5 bases not matched to a gene. CDR3 loop: CASSPRQGATNEKLFF. CDR3 nucleotides: TGCGCCAGCAGCCCACGACAGGGAGCAACTAATGAAAAACTGTTTTTT.

This clone was picked up a small number of times. J is TRBJ1-5 and V is TRBV6-9, with TRBD1 matching over 8 bases. The CDR3 extends over 15 amino acids. V dropped 7 bases and J dropped 7; count of bases not matched to a gene: 12. From germline, CDR1 is MNHGY and CDR2 SVAAGI. CDR3 sequence reads: CASTMPGGEEQPQHF. In DNA, the CDR3 is TGTGCCAGCACCATGCCAGGGGGCGAGGAGCAGCCCCAGCATTTT.

This rearrangement joins TRBV28 to TRBJ1-2, with D possibly matching TRBD1 (6 bases). Germline V lookup: CDR1 MDHEN, CDR2 SYDVKM. Trimming cost V 0 bases and J 8 bases, with 13 bases left between them. The CDR3 runs 14 residues. The CDR3 sequence is CASSLWWQGTGYTF. The CDR3 bases are TGTGCCAGCAGTTTATGGTGGCAGGGGACAGGCTACACCTTC.